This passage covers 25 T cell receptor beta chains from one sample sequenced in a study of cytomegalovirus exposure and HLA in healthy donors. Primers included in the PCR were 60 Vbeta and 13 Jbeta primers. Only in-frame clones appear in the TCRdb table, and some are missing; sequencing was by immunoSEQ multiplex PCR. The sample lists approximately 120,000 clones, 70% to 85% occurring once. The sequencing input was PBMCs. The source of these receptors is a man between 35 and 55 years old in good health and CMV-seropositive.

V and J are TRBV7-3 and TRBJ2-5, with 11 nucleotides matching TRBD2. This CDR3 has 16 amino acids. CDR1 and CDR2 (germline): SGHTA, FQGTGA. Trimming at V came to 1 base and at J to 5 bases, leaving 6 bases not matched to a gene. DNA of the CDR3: TGTGCCAGCAGCTTAATGGTAGCGGGAGGGTCGGAGACCCAGTACTTC. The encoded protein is CASSLMVAGGSETQYF.

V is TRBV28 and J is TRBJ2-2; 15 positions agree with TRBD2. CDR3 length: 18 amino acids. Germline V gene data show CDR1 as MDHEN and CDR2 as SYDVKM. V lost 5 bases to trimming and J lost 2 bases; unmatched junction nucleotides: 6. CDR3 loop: CASSPPGLAGGNTGELFF. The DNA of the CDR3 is TGTGCCAGCAGTCCACCGGGACTAGCGGGAGGAAACACCGGGGAGCTGTTTTTT.

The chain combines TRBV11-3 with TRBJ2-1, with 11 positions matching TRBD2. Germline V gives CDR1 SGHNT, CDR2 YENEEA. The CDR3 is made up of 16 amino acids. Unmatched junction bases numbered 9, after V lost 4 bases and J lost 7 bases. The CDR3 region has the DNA TGTGCCAGCAGCTCACAGACTAGCGGGAAGGTGAATGAGCAGTTCTTC. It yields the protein CASSSQTSGKVNEQFF.

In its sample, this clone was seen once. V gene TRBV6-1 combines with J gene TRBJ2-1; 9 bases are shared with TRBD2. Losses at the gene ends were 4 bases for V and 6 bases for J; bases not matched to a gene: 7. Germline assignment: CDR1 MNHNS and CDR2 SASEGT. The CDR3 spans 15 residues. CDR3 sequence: CASSGSRLAVNEQFF. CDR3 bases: TGTGCCAGCAGTGGGTCCAGACTAGCGGTCAATGAGCAGTTCTTC.

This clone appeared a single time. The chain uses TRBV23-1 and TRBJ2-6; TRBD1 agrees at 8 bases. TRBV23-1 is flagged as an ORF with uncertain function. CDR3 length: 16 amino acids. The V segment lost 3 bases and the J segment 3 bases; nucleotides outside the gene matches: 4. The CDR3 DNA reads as TGCGCCAGCAGTCACGGACAGGGTTTTGGGGCCAACGTCCTGACTTTC. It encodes CASSHGQGFGANVLTF.

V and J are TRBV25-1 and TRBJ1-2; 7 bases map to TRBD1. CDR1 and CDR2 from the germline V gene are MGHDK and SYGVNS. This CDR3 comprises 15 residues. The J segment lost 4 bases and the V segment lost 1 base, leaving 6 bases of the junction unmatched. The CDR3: CASSESSGTVYGYTF. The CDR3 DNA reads TGTGCCAGCAGTGAATCCTCCGGGACAGTCTATGGCTACACCTTC.

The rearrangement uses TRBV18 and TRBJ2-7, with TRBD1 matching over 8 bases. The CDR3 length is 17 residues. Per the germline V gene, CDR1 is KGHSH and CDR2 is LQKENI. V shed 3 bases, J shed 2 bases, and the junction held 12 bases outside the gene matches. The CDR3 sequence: CASSPRRVGTGTYEQYF. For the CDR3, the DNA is TGTGCCAGCTCACCCCGTCGGGTGGGGACAGGTACCTACGAGCAGTACTTC.

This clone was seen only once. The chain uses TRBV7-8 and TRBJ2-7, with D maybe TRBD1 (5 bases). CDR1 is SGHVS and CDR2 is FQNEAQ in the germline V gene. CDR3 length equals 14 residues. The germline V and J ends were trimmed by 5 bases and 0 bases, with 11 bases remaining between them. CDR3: CASSRIGDSYEQYF. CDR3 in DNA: TGTGCCAGCAGCCGGATAGGGGACTCCTACGAGCAGTACTTC. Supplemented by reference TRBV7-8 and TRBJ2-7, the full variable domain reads GAGVSQSPRYKVAKRGQDVALRCDPISGHVSLFWYQQALGQGPEFLTYFQNEAQLDKSGLPSDRFFAERPEGSVSTLKIQRTQQEDSAVYLCASSRIGDSYEQYFGPGTRLTVT.

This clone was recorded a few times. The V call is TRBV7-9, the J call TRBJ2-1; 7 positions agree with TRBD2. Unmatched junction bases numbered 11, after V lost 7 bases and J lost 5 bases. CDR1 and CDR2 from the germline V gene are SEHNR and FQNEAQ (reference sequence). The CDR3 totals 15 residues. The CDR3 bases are TGTGCCAGCAAGGGGAAAGCGGGGCCCGACAATGAGCAGTTCTTC. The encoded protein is CASKGKAGPDNEQFF.

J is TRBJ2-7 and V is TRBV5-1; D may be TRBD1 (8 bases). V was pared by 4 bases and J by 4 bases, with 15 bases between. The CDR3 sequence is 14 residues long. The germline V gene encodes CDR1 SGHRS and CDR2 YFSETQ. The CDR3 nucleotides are TGCGCCAGCAGCCCAAGCGGGACAGGATACGAGCAGTACTTC. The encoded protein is CASSPSGTGYEQYF.

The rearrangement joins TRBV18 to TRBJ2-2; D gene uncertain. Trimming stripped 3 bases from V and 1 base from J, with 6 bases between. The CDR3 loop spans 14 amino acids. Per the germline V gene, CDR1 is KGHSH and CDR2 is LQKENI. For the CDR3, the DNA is TGTGCCAGCTCACCCAACAAGAACACCGGGGAGCTGTTTTTT. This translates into CASSPNKNTGELFF.

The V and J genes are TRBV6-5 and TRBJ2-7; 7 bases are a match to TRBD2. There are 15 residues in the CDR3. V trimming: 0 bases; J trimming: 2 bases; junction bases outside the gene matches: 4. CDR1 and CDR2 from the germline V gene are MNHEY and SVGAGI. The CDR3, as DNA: TGTGCCAGCAGTTACTCGGGACTACGAACCTACGAGCAGTACTTC. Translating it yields CASSYSGLRTYEQYF.

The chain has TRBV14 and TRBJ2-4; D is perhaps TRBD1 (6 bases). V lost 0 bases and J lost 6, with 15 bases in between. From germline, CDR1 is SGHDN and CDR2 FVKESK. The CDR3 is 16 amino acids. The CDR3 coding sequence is TGTGCCAGCAGCCAAGATGCAGGGGATTTTAGAAACATTCAGTACTTC. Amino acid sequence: CASSQDAGDFRNIQYF.

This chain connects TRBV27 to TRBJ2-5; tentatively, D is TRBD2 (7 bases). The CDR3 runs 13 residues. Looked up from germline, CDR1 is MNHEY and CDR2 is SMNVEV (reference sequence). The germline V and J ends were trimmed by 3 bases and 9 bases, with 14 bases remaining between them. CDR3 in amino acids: CASSLGARGAQYF. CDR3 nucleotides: TGTGCCAGCAGTTTGGGGGCCCGGGGGGCCCAGTACTTC.

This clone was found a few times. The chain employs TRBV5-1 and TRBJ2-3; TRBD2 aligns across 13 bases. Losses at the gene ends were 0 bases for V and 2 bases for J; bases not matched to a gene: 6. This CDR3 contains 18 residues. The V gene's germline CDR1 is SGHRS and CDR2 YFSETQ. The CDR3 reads CASSLGRLAGGHTDTQYF. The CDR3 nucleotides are TGCGCCAGCAGCTTGGGCCGACTAGCGGGGGGCCACACAGATACGCAGTATTTT.

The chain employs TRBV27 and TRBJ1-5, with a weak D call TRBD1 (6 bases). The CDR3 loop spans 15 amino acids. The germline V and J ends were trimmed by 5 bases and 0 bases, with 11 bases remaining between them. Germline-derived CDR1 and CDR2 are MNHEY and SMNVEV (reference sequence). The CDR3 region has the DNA TGTGCCAGCAGTCCGAGGGGGGGTAGCAATCAGCCCCAGCATTTT. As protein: CASSPRGGSNQPQHF.

CDR3 protein: CASSKGGDRVEVHSNQPQHF. CDR3 sequence (DNA): TGTGCCAGCAGCAAAGGAGGGGACAGGGTCGAAGTCCATAGTAATCAGCCCCAGCATTTT. The rearrangement uses TRBV21-1 and TRBJ1-5; the D call of TRBD1 is as the table states it, not checked on the DNA. TRBV21-1 is flagged as a pseudogene. The CDR3 runs to 20 residues.

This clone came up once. Here the CDR3 reads CASSEGLGKPQHF. CDR3 coding DNA: TGCGCCAGCAGCGAGGGTCTTGGGAAGCCCCAGCATTTT. V usage is TRBV4-3 and J usage is TRBJ1-5; D is ambiguous. CDR1 is LGHNA, CDR2 YSLEER, per germline. Trimming took 5 bases from V and 8 from J, leaving 13 bases between them. This CDR3 has 13 residues.

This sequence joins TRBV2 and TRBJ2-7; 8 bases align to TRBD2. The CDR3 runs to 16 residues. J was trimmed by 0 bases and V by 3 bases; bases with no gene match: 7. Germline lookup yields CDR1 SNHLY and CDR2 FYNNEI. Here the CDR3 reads CASSDIGGGSSYEQYF. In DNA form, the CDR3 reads TGTGCCAGCAGTGACATCGGGGGGGGGAGCTCCTACGAGCAGTACTTC.

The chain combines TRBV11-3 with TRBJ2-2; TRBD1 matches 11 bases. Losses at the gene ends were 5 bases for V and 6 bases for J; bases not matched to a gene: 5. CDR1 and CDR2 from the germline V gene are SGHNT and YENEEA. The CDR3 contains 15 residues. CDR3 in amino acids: CASSPGQGGPGELFF. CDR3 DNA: TGTGCCAGCAGCCCGGGACAGGGGGGTCCCGGGGAGCTGTTTTTT. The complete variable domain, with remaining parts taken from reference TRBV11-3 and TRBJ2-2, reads EAGVVQSPRYKIIEKKQPVAFWCNPISGHNTLYWYLQNLGQGPELLIRYENEEAVDDSQLPKDRFSAERLKGVDSTLKIQPAELGDSAVYLCASSPGQGGPGELFFGEGSRLTVL.

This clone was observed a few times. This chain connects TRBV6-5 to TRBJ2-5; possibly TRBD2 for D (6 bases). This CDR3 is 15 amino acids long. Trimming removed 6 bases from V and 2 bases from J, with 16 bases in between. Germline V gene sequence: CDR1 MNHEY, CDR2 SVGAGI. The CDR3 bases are TGTGCCAGCAGCTCCGGGGGAAAGGGGCAAGAGACCCAGTACTTC. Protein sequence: CASSSGGKGQETQYF.

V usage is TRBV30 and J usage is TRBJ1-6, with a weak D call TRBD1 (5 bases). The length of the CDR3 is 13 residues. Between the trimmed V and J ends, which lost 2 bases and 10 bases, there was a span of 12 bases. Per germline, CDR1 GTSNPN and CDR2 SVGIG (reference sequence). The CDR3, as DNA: TGTGCCTGGAGTCCAGGGTCCGGATCACCCCTCCACTTT. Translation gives CAWSPGSGSPLHF.

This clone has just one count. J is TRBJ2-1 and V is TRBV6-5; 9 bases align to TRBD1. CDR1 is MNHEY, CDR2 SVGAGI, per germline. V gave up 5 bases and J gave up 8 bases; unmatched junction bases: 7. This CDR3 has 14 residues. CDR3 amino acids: CASSLKQGAHEQFF. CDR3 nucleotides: TGTGCCAGCAGTCTAAAACAGGGGGCCCATGAGCAGTTCTTC.

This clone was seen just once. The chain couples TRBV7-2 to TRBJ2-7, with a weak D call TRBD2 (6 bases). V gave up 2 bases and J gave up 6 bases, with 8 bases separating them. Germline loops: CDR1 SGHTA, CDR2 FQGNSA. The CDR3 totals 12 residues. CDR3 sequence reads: CASSLLGGEQYF. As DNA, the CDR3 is TGTGCCAGCAGCTTATTGGGGGGCGAGCAGTACTTC.

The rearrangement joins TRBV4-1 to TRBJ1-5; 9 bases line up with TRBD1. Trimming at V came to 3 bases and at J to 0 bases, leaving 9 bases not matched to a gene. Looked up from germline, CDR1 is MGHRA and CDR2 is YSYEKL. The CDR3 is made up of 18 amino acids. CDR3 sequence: CASSQQLGTGNSNQPQHF. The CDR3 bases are TGCGCCAGCAGCCAGCAACTCGGGACAGGGAATAGCAATCAGCCCCAGCATTTT.